One T cell receptor beta chain is described in this entry. The antigen remains undetermined. Samples were assayed with immunoSEQ v3.0 at survey level. Assay: immunoSEQ multiplex PCR; the TCRdb copy retains only in-frame clones and omits some. The data hold roughly 44,000 clones, with 90% to 95% observed a single time. The data belong to a study of long-term antiretroviral therapy in people with HIV. Findings and caveats of the study: Upon ART, diversity increased but remained lower than transplant donor controls. ART adherence, viral resistance and therapy changes went unrecorded.

The V end lost 6 bases, the J end lost 4 bases, and 7 bases lay between the germline ends. CDR1 and CDR2 (germline): MNHNY, SVGAGI (reference sequence). The CDR3 is 12 residues long. Researchers secured at least one pre-ART and at least two post-ART PBMC samples from each donor. The sample here was unsorted PBMCs, taken 3.7 years after starting antiretroviral therapy. The chain is built from TRBV6-6 and TRBJ1-5; D ambiguous. This clonotype was sampled from a woman between 50 and 59 years old with HIV. CDR3 sequence: CASRVWNQPQHF. The DNA for the CDR3 is TGTGCCAGCAGGGTCTGGAATCAGCCCCAGCATTTT.